This T cell receptor beta chain comes out of a study of blood T cell repertoires in COVID-19. Study context: Donors in the United States, Italy and Spain gave samples during acute or convalescent COVID-19. Sample material is recorded as cDNA or gDNA derived from T cells, B-cell-depleted T cells, or PBMCs.

In the original processing: Estimated nucleated cell counts came from reference gene primer amplification. TCRdb's copy holds only in-frame clones and misses some; the assay was immunoSEQ multiplex PCR. V and J calls and clone size are those listed in that table; D and trimming were worked out from the DNA. The table has hundreds of thousands of clones, roughly nine tenths seen once. Germline V gene lookup returns CDR1 SGDLS and CDR2 YYNGEE. The J segment lost 7 bases and the V segment lost 4 bases, leaving 5 bases of the junction unmatched. CDR3 length equals 14 residues. The source is a man aged 60-69 years who had recovered from COVID-19. Material for sequencing was peripheral blood. This chain joins TRBV9 and TRBJ1-4; TRBD1 matches at 9 bases. CDR3 bases: TGTGCCAGCAGCCCGGGACAGGGTCGTGAAAAACTGTTTTTT. It encodes CASSPGQGREKLFF.